This T cell receptor (beta chain) appears in the sequencing data of a study of cytomegalovirus exposure and HLA in healthy donors. Of note for this clone: The antigen remains undetermined.

Study-wide results and limits: As a later analysis showed, several of the most significant clusters appeared to be linked to common viral pathogens. TCR association rates varied by HLA locus in a later analysis, with DRB1 highest and HLA-C lowest. It was reportedly the case that the classifier diagnosed cytomegalovirus status with high specificity and sensitivity.

PCR primers comprised 60 Vbeta and 13 Jbeta primers. TCRdb keeps only in-frame clones here, not all; method: immunoSEQ multiplex PCR. The repertoire holds tens of thousands of clones, 75% seen once, with 7% to 7.5% in the top ten. The V gene end was trimmed by 4 bases and the J gene end by 6 bases; junction bases not matched to a gene: 10. Germline assignment: CDR1 SGDLS and CDR2 YYNGEE. This CDR3 region has 15 residues. This chain joins TRBV9 and TRBJ1-2, with 9 bases aligning to TRBD1. The material sequenced was PBMCs. This TCR came from a woman between 40 and 50 years old in good health and CMV-seronegative. Here the CDR3 DNA reads TGTGCCAGCAGCCTGGACCCAGGGACAGGGAATGGCTACACCTTC. Residues: CASSLDPGTGNGYTF. Variable domain in full (rest from reference TRBV9 and TRBJ1-2): DSGVTQTPKHLITATGQRVTLRCSPRSGDLSVYWYQQSLDQGLQFLIQYYNGEERAKGNILERFSAQQFPDLHSELNLSSLELGDSALYFCASSLDPGTGNGYTFGSGTRLTVV.